The clone carrying this TCR beta chain was observed a handful of times. The sample originates from a study of T-cell reconstitution after alpha-beta-depleted transplantation in children. Preparation of the TCRbeta library used unique molecular identifiers. TCRdb re-analysed the PCR reads in MiXCR, keeping a single row per CDR3 protein. The table includes approximately 980,000 distinct CDR3 sequences, about 26% detected once. From germline, CDR1 is SQVTM and CDR2 ANQGSEA. V was trimmed by 0 bases and J by 4 bases, leaving 18 bases between them. This CDR3 is 16 amino acids long. The receptor was derived from a boy under two years old who had a stem cell transplant for SCID, so the T cells may come from the graft donor. The sequencing here drew on PBMCs, mostly from graft donor cells, taken 360 days after TCRalphabeta/CD19-depleted stem cell transplant. This chain joins TRBV29-1 and TRBJ1-2, with no clear D. CDR3 sequence (DNA): TGCAGCGTTGAAGATCTTCCCCCAAACGGACTCTATGGCTACACCTTC. Its translation: CSVEDLPPNGLYGYTF.